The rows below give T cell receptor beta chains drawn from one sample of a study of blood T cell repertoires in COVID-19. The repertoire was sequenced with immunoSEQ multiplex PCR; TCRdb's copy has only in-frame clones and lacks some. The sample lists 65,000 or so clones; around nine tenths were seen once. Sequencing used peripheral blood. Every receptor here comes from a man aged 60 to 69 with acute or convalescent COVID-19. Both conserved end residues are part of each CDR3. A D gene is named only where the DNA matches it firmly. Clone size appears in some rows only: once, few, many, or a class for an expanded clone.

CASSETSGGTDTQYF	TGTGCCAGCAGCGAGACTAGCGGGGGCACAGATACGCAGTATTTT	-	TRBJ2-3	TRBD2	TRBV7-9
CSVEDRGADSVEGYTF	TGCAGCGTTGAAGATCGAGGGGCGGACAGTGTTGAGGGCTACACCTTC	-	TRBJ1-2	-	TRBV29-1
CASSHVIRGSGTEAFF	TGTGCCAGCAGCCACGTAATCCGGGGTTCGGGCACTGAAGCTTTCTTT	-	TRBJ1-1	-	TRBV3-1/TRBV3-2
CASIVWGTGDSPLHF	TGTGCCAGCATCGTATGGGGGACAGGGGATTCACCCCTCCACTTT	-	TRBJ1-6	TRBD1	TRBV11-3
CASSTGLGEKLFF	TGTGCCAGCTCAACAGGGCTAGGCGAAAAACTGTTTTTT	-	TRBJ1-4	-	TRBV18
CATSRGRDRGWHNEQFF	TGTGCCACCAGCAGAGGGCGGGACAGGGGTTGGCACAATGAGCAGTTCTTC	-	TRBJ2-1	TRBD1	TRBV15
CASSYRDSSSYEQYF	TGTGCCAGCAGTTACAGGGACAGTTCCTCCTACGAGCAGTACTTC	-	TRBJ2-7	TRBD1	TRBV6-5
CASSRSDYGYTF	TGTGCCAGTAGTCGCAGTGACTATGGCTACACCTTC	-	TRBJ1-2	-	TRBV19
CASSQDGAGSPLHF	TGTGCCAGCAGCCAAGATGGGGCAGGGTCACCCCTCCACTTT	-	TRBJ1-6	-	TRBV3-1/TRBV3-2
CASSLIPQGDTQYF	TGTGCCAGCAGCTTAATCCCTCAGGGAGATACGCAGTATTTT	once	TRBJ2-3	-	TRBV7-3
CASALMDRGNQPQHF	TGTGCCAGCGCTTTAATGGACAGGGGCAATCAGCCCCAGCATTTT	-	TRBJ1-5	TRBD1	TRBV6-5
CASSLVGTGAGELFF	TGTGCCAGCAGCTTGGTTGGGACAGGGGCCGGGGAGCTGTTTTTT	once	TRBJ2-2	TRBD1	TRBV5-4
CASSQDTGHEKLFF	TGTGCCAGCAGCCAAGATACAGGGCACGAAAAACTGTTTTTT	once	TRBJ1-4	-	TRBV3-1/TRBV3-2
CASSPNPTVTGNTIYF	TGTGCCAGCAGTCCTAACCCGACAGTGACTGGAAACACCATATATTTT	-	TRBJ1-3	-	TRBV27
CASRRQGPGELFF	TGTGCCAGCAGAAGACAGGGACCCGGGGAGCTGTTTTTT	-	TRBJ2-2	TRBD1	TRBV6-5
CASSVAQGKSVDTQYF	TGTGCCAGCAGCGTAGCTCAGGGGAAGTCGGTAGATACGCAGTATTTT	-	TRBJ2-3	-	TRBV9
CASSIVGQGSQPQHF	TGTGCCAGTAGTATAGTCGGACAGGGGAGTCAGCCCCAGCATTTT	-	TRBJ1-5	TRBD1	TRBV19
CASSQWALSGELFF	TGTGCCAGCAGCCAGTGGGCCTTGTCCGGGGAGCTGTTTTTT	-	TRBJ2-2	-	TRBV14
CASHPSDSWNTEAFF	TGTGCCAGCCATCCGTCGGACAGCTGGAACACTGAAGCTTTCTTT	-	TRBJ1-1	-	TRBV19
CASTGGSSYNEQFF	TGTGCCAGCACGGGGGGGAGCTCCTACAATGAGCAGTTCTTC	once	TRBJ2-1	TRBD2	TRBV27
CASSKYGADNTEAFF	TGTGCCAGCAGCAAATATGGGGCAGATAACACTGAAGCTTTCTTT	-	TRBJ1-1	-	TRBV11-2
CASSEEGAVDEQFF	TGTGCCAGCAGTGAAGAGGGGGCAGTAGATGAGCAGTTCTTC	-	TRBJ2-1	TRBD1	TRBV6-1
CASSQLGAGNSPLHF	TGTGCCAGCAGCCAGTTGGGGGCGGGTAATTCACCCCTCCACTTT	-	TRBJ1-6	-	TRBV3-1/TRBV3-2
CASSLGPGTGYQETQYF	TGTGCCAGCAGCTTGGGCCCTGGGACAGGGTACCAAGAGACCCAGTACTTC	-	TRBJ2-5	TRBD1	TRBV5-4
CAISGVQETQYF	TGTGCCATCAGTGGAGTTCAAGAGACCCAGTACTTC	-	TRBJ2-5	-	TRBV10-3
CASSDPGQDGYTF	TGCGCCAGCAGTGACCCTGGACAGGATGGCTACACCTTC	once	TRBJ1-2	TRBD1	TRBV10-2
CASSEGHYYGYTF	TGTGCCAGCAGTGAAGGGCATTACTATGGCTACACCTTC	-	TRBJ1-2	-	TRBV6-1
CASSSTRTGELFF	TGTGCCAGCAGCAGTACACGAACCGGGGAGCTGTTTTTT	-	TRBJ2-2	-	TRBV5-8
CASSLSGAVGKLFF	TGTGCCAGCAGCTTATCAGGAGCGGTCGGAAAACTGTTTTTT	-	TRBJ1-4	-	TRBV7-2